This entry is about one T cell receptor beta chain. The protocol was immunoSEQ multiplex PCR, while the TCRdb copy is restricted to in-frame clones and leaves out a portion. The table lists tens of thousands of clones, roughly 94% of them singletons, with 0.38% in the top ten. This entry is derived from a study of technical replicates of blood from several donors. CDR1 MDHEN and CDR2 SYDVKM come from the germline V gene. V shed 6 bases, J shed 8 bases, and the junction held 8 bases outside the gene matches. There are 14 residues in the CDR3. The chain has TRBV28 and TRBJ1-4, with 8 bases identical to TRBD1. This sequence originates from a human donor in good health. The source material was T cells isolated from PBMCs. In nucleotides, the CDR3 is TGTGCCAGCAGCAAACAGGGGGGAAGGGAAAAACTGTTTTTT. It codes for CASSKQGGREKLFF.